The next 30 T cell receptor beta chains were all read from a single sample in a study of T cell repertoires in cytomegalovirus infection. No antigen has been identified for these receptors. One entry per CDR3 protein, called by TCRdb with MiXCR from the reads. The sample includes more than 300,000 distinct CDR3 sequences, 34% seen only once; the top ten take about 14%. The material sequenced was cultured PBMCs, taken from culture after CMV antigen stimulation. The origin of the receptors is a human donor in good health (CMV status not recorded). Some clones in this sample may be carry-over from other donors' samples.

The rearrangement joins TRBV6-5 to TRBJ1-2, with 7 bases that match TRBD1. The CDR3 loop spans 14 amino acids. CDR1 is MNHEY, CDR2 SVGAGI, per germline. Trimming at V came to 2 bases and at J to 4 bases, leaving 4 bases not matched to a gene. The chain's CDR3 is CASSYMGQTYGYTF. CDR3 bases: TGTGCCAGCAGTTACATGGGACAGACCTATGGCTACACCTTC.

Remarks on this clonotype: The junction differs from germline at one of its ends, possibly a read error. The V call is TRBV7-6, the J call TRBJ2-5; D unresolved. The length of the CDR3 is 16 residues. Germline V lookup: CDR1 SGHVS, CDR2 FNYEAQ. Here the CDR3 reads CASSLGGVPLQETQYF. Written as DNA, the CDR3 is TGTGCTAGCAGCTTAGGTGGGGTTCCCCTCCAAGAGACCCAGTACTTC.

This clonotype is a singleton in its sample. The rearrangement links TRBV7-2 to TRBJ2-5; maybe TRBD2 (5 bases). The CDR3 sequence is 15 residues long. Trimming took 1 base from V and 2 from J, leaving 11 bases between them. The V gene's germline CDR1 is SGHTA and CDR2 FQGNSA. The CDR3 sequence: CASSLVVGAQETQYF. CDR3 nucleotide sequence: TGTGCCAGCAGCTTAGTGGTGGGAGCTCAAGAGACCCAGTACTTC.

This clonotype was counted a few times. The DNA for the CDR3 is TGTGCCAGCAGTTTGTACAGGGATGAGCAGTTCTTC. It yields the protein CASSLYRDEQFF. This chain links TRBV28 with TRBJ2-1; D might be TRBD1 (6 bases). Germline CDR1 reads MDHEN; CDR2 reads SYDVKM. Trimming took 3 bases from V and 8 from J, leaving 8 bases between them. The CDR3 is 12 residues long.

This clonotype was observed a few times. The chain links TRBV5-4 to TRBJ1-6, with TRBD1 matching over 11 bases. With 5 bases clipped from V and 8 bases from J, the junction kept 9 bases outside the gene matches. The length of the CDR3 is 16 residues. From germline, CDR1 is SGHNT and CDR2 YYREEE (reference sequence). CDR3 protein: CASRRTGTGGDSPLHF. CDR3 nucleotide sequence: TGTGCCAGCAGACGGACCGGGACAGGGGGAGATTCACCCCTCCACTTT.

The chain carries TRBV20-1 and TRBJ2-1; no clear D. From germline, CDR1 is DFQATT and CDR2 SNEGSKA (reference sequence). CDR3 length equals 14 residues. V was pared by 3 bases and J by 4 bases, with 13 bases between. In DNA form, the CDR3 reads TGCAGTGCTAGGCAAGGCCAGAGTTACAATGAGCAGTTCTTC. Translating it yields CSARQGQSYNEQFF.

The CDR3 spells CASALGVVDEQFF. CDR3 DNA sequence: TGTGCTAGTGCTTTAGGGGTTGTCGATGAGCAGTTCTTC. The rearrangement uses TRBV12-5 and TRBJ2-1, with D possibly being TRBD1 (5 bases). The length of the CDR3 is 13 residues. Germline values: CDR1 LGHNT, CDR2 FRNRAP. V was trimmed by 7 bases and J by 8 bases, leaving 15 bases between them.

This clonotype turned up a few times. The rearrangement joins TRBV10-3 to TRBJ2-5; D is ambiguous. This CDR3 spans 11 amino acids. The V gene lost 7 bases and the J gene lost 1 base, with 4 bases spanning the gap. Germline assignment: CDR1 ENHRY and CDR2 SYGVKD. CDR3 sequence (DNA): TGTGCCATCAAGTCCCAAGAGACCCAGTACTTC. This encodes CAIKSQETQYF.

This clonotype was observed a few times. J is TRBJ1-5 and V is TRBV12-3 or TRBV12-4; D uncertain. V gave up 5 bases and J gave up 3 bases, with 11 bases separating them. The CDR3 spans 14 residues. CDR3 bases: TGTGCCAGCAGTCCTAGGTTGAACAATCAGCCCCAGCATTTT. Translation: CASSPRLNNQPQHF.

The chain uses TRBV2 and TRBJ1-2; TRBD1 might be the D (5 bases). The CDR3 is made up of 15 amino acids. Germline CDR1 SNHLY, CDR2 FYNNEI. Trimming took off 1 base at V and 4 bases at J, with 13 bases between the two ends. The CDR3 DNA follows: TGTGCCAGCAGTGAAGTAGGGGAATCGTCCTATGGCTACACCTTC. It specifies CASSEVGESSYGYTF.

This clonotype was counted once. This chain joins TRBV6-4 and TRBJ2-4; TRBD2 aligns across 12 bases. The CDR3 length is 19 residues. Trimming took 2 bases from V and 0 from J; bases not matched to a gene: 8. Germline V gives CDR1 MRHNA, CDR2 SNTAGT. CDR3 region: CASSDRLAGVMTAKNIQYF. The CDR3 DNA reads as TGTGCCAGCAGTGACAGACTAGCGGGAGTCATGACAGCCAAAAACATTCAGTACTTC.

This clonotype was picked up a small number of times. The chain joins TRBV6-2 or TRBV6-3 to TRBJ2-1; 8 bases line up with TRBD1. This CDR3 has 13 amino acids. The ends lost 4 bases at V and 6 bases at J; junction bases unmatched: 2. The germline gives CDR1 MNHEY, CDR2 SVGEGT. The chain's CDR3 is CASSFDRGNEQFF. In nucleotides, the CDR3 is TGTGCCAGCAGTTTCGACAGGGGCAATGAGCAGTTCTTC.

The chain is built from TRBV7-2 and TRBJ2-2; D remains ambiguous. Between the trimmed V and J ends, which lost 2 bases and 0 bases, there was a span of 7 bases. The CDR3 spans 15 residues. Germline loops: CDR1 SGHTA, CDR2 FQGNSA. DNA of the CDR3: TGTGCCAGCAGCTTATTACCGGCGAACACCGGGGAGCTGTTTTTT. Amino acids: CASSLLPANTGELFF.

This clonotype was found many times. The chain uses TRBV7-2 and TRBJ2-5; D not resolved. Trimming pared 1 base from V and 7 bases from J, leaving 13 bases between. CDR1 is SGHTA, CDR2 FQGNSA, per germline. The CDR3 consists of 14 residues. The CDR3 DNA reads as TGTGCCAGCAGCTTAGGGTTTGGGGAAGGGACCCAGTACTTC. It translates to CASSLGFGEGTQYF.

The V gene is TRBV20-1, the J gene TRBJ2-7; TRBD1 matches 8 bases. V shed 3 bases and J 5 bases; nucleotides not matched to a gene: 6. From germline, CDR1 is DFQATT and CDR2 SNEGSKA (reference sequence). This CDR3 comprises 13 residues. The CDR3 region is CSARPGGVDEQYF. CDR3 coding DNA: TGCAGTGCTAGGCCAGGGGGCGTAGACGAGCAGTACTTC.

This rearrangement joins TRBV6-2 or TRBV6-3 to TRBJ2-1; D ambiguous. The CDR3 has 13 residues. CDR1 is MNHEY and CDR2 is SVGEGT in the germline V gene. Trimming stripped 5 bases from V and 7 bases from J, with 12 bases between. CDR3: CASSEVTRNEQFF. The CDR3 DNA is TGTGCCAGCAGTGAAGTCACGAGGAATGAGCAGTTCTTC.

The chain combines TRBV9 with TRBJ2-1, with 7 bases that match TRBD1. J was trimmed by 8 bases and V by 0 bases; bases with no gene match: 5. The CDR3 covers 14 residues. The germline V gene encodes CDR1 SGDLS and CDR2 YYNGEE. CDR3 DNA: TGTGCCAGCAGCGTAGCAGGGGGAGTGGATGAGCAGTTCTTC. Protein: CASSVAGGVDEQFF.

This clonotype was seen only a few times. This chain joins TRBV4-1 and TRBJ1-1; 8 bases are shared with TRBD1. Germline trimming cut 2 bases from V and 1 base from J; bases unmatched to any gene: 3. Looked up from germline, CDR1 is MGHRA and CDR2 is YSYEKL. This CDR3 is 15 amino acids long. The CDR3 here is CASSQMTGANTEAFF. CDR3 DNA: TGCGCCAGCAGCCAAATGACAGGGGCGAACACTGAAGCTTTCTTT.

There are a few counts of this clonotype. This chain's CDR3 is CSASPQYRTGVYEQYV. As DNA, the CDR3 is TGCAGTGCCAGCCCTCAATACCGGACAGGGGTCTACGAGCAGTACGTC. This sequence joins TRBV20-1 and TRBJ2-7, with 9 bases fitting TRBD1. The CDR3 spans 16 residues. The germline gives CDR1 DFQATT, CDR2 SNEGSKA (reference sequence). V shed 6 bases, J shed 3 bases, and the junction held 15 bases outside the gene matches.

This clonotype turned up a few times. V and J are TRBV7-3 and TRBJ2-3, with 9 bases matching TRBD2. Losses at the gene ends were 5 bases for V and 4 bases for J; bases not matched to a gene: 7. The CDR3 is 15 residues long. Germline CDR1 and CDR2: SGHTA and FQGTGA. CDR3 bases: TGTGCCAGCAGCAAGGGACTAGCCAACGCAGATACGCAGTATTTT. It specifies CASSKGLANADTQYF.

The rearrangement uses TRBV19 and TRBJ1-5; 7 positions agree with TRBD1. Germline trimming cut 3 bases from V and 5 bases from J; bases unmatched to any gene: 4. This CDR3 has 14 amino acids. The germline V gene has CDR1 LNHDA and CDR2 SQIVND (reference sequence). CDR3 in DNA: TGTGCCAGTAGTATGAGGACAGGAGATCAGCCCCAGCATTTT. As protein: CASSMRTGDQPQHF. Full variable domain (rest looked up from reference TRBV19 and TRBJ1-5): DGGITQSPKYLFRKEGQNVTLSCEQNLNHDAMYWYRQDPGQGLRLIYYSQIVNDFQKGDIAEGYSVSREKKESFPLTVTSAQKNPTAFYLCASSMRTGDQPQHFGDGTRLSIL.

This clonotype was observed at least ten times. The rearrangement uses TRBV28 and TRBJ1-5; D perhaps matches TRBD1 (5 bases). The length of the CDR3 is 15 residues. Trimming shortened V by 3 bases and J by 0 bases, and 9 bases separated the two germline ends. CDR1 MDHEN and CDR2 SYDVKM come from the germline V gene. CDR3 coding DNA: TGTGCCAGCAGTTTGGGGCTCTATAGCAATCAGCCCCAGCATTTT. Its translation: CASSLGLYSNQPQHF.

The chain employs TRBV5-1 and TRBJ2-5; D might be TRBD2 (5 bases). The V gene lost 3 bases and the J gene lost 4 bases, with 13 bases spanning the gap. The CDR3 is 14 amino acids. The germline V gene has CDR1 SGHRS and CDR2 YFSETQ. CDR3 region: CASSSVVGAETQYF. CDR3 coding DNA: TGCGCCAGCAGCTCGGTGGTGGGAGCAGAGACCCAGTACTTC. The variable domain in full, completed from reference TRBV5-1 and TRBJ2-5, reads KAGVTQTPRYLIKTRGQQVTLSCSPISGHRSVSWYQQTPGQGLQFLFEYFSETQRNKGNFPGRFSGRQFSNSRSEMNVSTLELGDSALYLCASSSVVGAETQYFGPGTRLLVL.

The rearrangement uses TRBV19 and TRBJ2-1; D not resolved. This CDR3 is 13 amino acids long. Looked up from germline, CDR1 is LNHDA and CDR2 is SQIVND (reference sequence). Trimming removed 3 bases from V and 5 bases from J, with 8 bases in between. CDR3 sequence: CASSIPSDNEQFF. The CDR3 bases are TGTGCCAGTAGTATTCCAAGCGACAATGAGCAGTTCTTC.

The gene calls are TRBV6-2 or TRBV6-3 and TRBJ1-5, with 7 bases fitting TRBD1. The CDR3 spans 15 residues. The V gene end was trimmed by 2 bases and the J gene end by 4 bases; junction bases not matched to a gene: 5. Looked up from germline, CDR1 is MNHEY and CDR2 is SVGEGT. In DNA, the CDR3 is TGTGCCAGCAGTTACACGGGGGACAGAAATCAGCCCCAGCATTTT. Its translation is CASSYTGDRNQPQHF.

The count of this clonotype is one. This likely comes from a read error, as the CDR3 has no conserved phenylalanine or tryptophan at its end. The chain employs TRBV12-3 or TRBV12-4 and TRBJ2-1, with D unclear. CDR3 size: 11 residues. Trimming left V 1 base short and J 8 bases short, with 3 bases between. CDR3 sequence reads: CASSLVHEQFS. The DNA of the CDR3 is TGTGCCAGCAGTTTAGTCCATGAGCAGTTCTCC.

This clonotype was detected only a few times. The chain has TRBV6-1 and TRBJ1-5; D is undetermined. Trimming removed 7 bases at V and 7 bases at J, with 11 bases between. The CDR3 totals 12 residues. Germline V gene sequence: CDR1 MNHNS, CDR2 SASEGT. CDR3 loop: CASTTLYQPQHF. The CDR3 DNA is TGTGCCAGCACGACGCTATACCAGCCCCAGCATTTT.

Notes on this clonotype: The junction differs from germline at one of its ends, possibly a read error. The chain uses TRBV20-1 and TRBJ1-1, with D unclear. The CDR3 is 11 amino acids. Looked up from germline, CDR1 is DFQATT and CDR2 is SNEGSKA (reference sequence). The CDR3 loop is CSSRKGTEAFF. DNA of the CDR3: TGCAGTTCTAGAAAGGGCACTGAAGCTTTCTTT.

The CDR3 loop is CATSDPGLADYNEQFF. CDR3 nucleotide sequence: TGTGCCACCAGTGACCCGGGACTAGCGGACTACAATGAGCAGTTCTTC. The V gene is TRBV24-1, the J gene TRBJ2-1; 11 bases are shared with TRBD2. Per germline, CDR1 KGHDR and CDR2 SFDVKD. V shed 4 bases, J shed 3 bases, and the junction held 4 bases outside the gene matches. The CDR3 covers 16 residues.

This chain joins TRBV6-1 and TRBJ1-5; 12 nucleotides match TRBD1. V shed 7 bases and J 7 bases; nucleotides not matched to a gene: 5. Germline CDR1 is MNHNS and CDR2 is SASEGT. CDR3 length equals 14 residues. CDR3 sequence (DNA): TGTGCCAGCACCGGGACAGGGGGCAGGCAGCCCCAGCATTTT. It encodes CASTGTGGRQPQHF.